This T cell receptor (beta chain) was observed in a study of blood T cell repertoires in COVID-19 (dated by TCRdb to about 2020). About the study as a whole: Collaborator samples came from the United States, Italy and Spain and covered acute and convalescent phases of COVID-19. Sample metadata almost always included a de-identified subject ID, COVID-19 status, age in years and sex. Samples came from the ongoing ImmuneRACE study (first 160 participants) plus 1,254 subjects from 6 global collaborators. The prospective study material was composed of cDNA or gDNA derived from T cells, B-cell-depleted T cells, or PBMCs. Where available, HLA class I and class II types were taken from metadata supplied by the sample provider and were not determined by assay-based typing. The repertoires were released in a freely available public database intended as a resource for research on the immune response to SARS-CoV-2. The dataset comprised deeply sampled blood TCRbeta repertoires from subjects exposed to, actively infected with, or recovered from COVID-19.

One collaborating source in Seattle enrolled patients while the patients were actively infected and followed the patients over time throughout the course of disease. Each collaborating institution followed its own protocols to collect whole blood in K2EDTA tubes. Collaborator samples were shipped for TCRbeta analysis as frozen whole blood, isolated PBMCs, or DNA extracted from either sample type. Paper-wide results and their limitations: The quantity of clinical and demographic metadata differed by source and by participant and was supplied without curation.

In the case of this clone: Which antigen it targets is not known. No much larger clonotype is one base removed from it; base qualities were not supplied.

TCRbeta CDR3 regions were amplified from genomic DNA by means of the immunoSEQ Assay, a bias-controlled multiplex PCR. In the source study's methods: Nucleated cell counts per sample were estimated from amplification of reference gene primers within the assay. To quantify the absolute abundance of each unique TCRbeta CDR3 rearrangement, sequence reads were collapsed and filtered. For each sample, productive Simpson clonality was calculated by taking the square root of Simpson's diversity index across productive rearrangements. Held by TCRdb, this immuneACCESS table contains in-frame sequences only and omits some clones. Under half of the omission traces to an unresolved V gene where checked; the cause of the rest is unknown. That table furnishes V, J and clone size, whereas the DNA furnished D and trimming. A total of about 150,000 clones appear in this sample, over 75% of them only once. The leading ten clones occupy approximately 0.6% of the sample.

This clonotype was sampled from a man between 60 and 75 years old with COVID-19, enrolled during active disease. Sample: peripheral blood.

The DNA sequence is as follows: TGCGCCAGCAGCTTCGGGACAGGGGGTCCAGATACGCAGTATTTT. Translation gives CASSFGTGGPDTQYF. The sequence links TRBV5-1 to TRBJ2-3; TRBD1 aligns with 11 central bases. As encoded in the germline V gene, CDR1 is SGHRS while CDR2 is YFSETQ. Including cysteine and phenylalanine, the CDR3 has 15 amino acids. The sequence is cut down to CDR3 DNA, 45 bases in frame from base 1. The V end gives up 2 bases and the J end 4 bases, leaving 3 bases in the junction not matched to a gene.